The 5 T cell receptor beta chains below were found in one sample sequenced in a study of cytomegalovirus exposure and HLA in healthy donors (dated by TCRdb to 2016 to 2017). Preparation of the library involved the immunoSEQ multiplex PCR assay. For the multiplex PCR, a mixture combining 60 forward primers for TCR Vbeta segments and 13 reverse primers for TCR Jbeta segments was used. TCRdb mirrors the immuneACCESS table, restricted to in-frame sequences. Some clones are absent from its copies; in checked studies, under half trace to an unresolved V gene, and the reason for the others is unknown. A total of about 120,000 clones appear in this sample, 70% of them only once. The ten most abundant clones make up 8.5% to 9.5% of the sample. Material for sequencing was PBMCs. The receptor source for this set is a man aged 25 to 40 in good health and CMV-seropositive.

The chain couples TRBV20-1 to TRBJ1-4, with unresolved D. The V gene's germline CDR1 is DFQATT and CDR2 SNEGSKA (reference sequence). Deletions cut 6 bases from V and 7 bases from J, with 6 bases between. This CDR3 spans 10 amino acids. CDR3 residues: CSARGEKLFF. In nucleotides, the CDR3 is TGCAGTGCCCGGGGTGAAAAACTGTTTTTT.

This clone was counted once. This chain uses TRBV6-1 with TRBJ1-3; a weak D match, TRBD1 (5 bases). This CDR3 region has 14 residues. The ends were cut back, 3 bases at V and 2 bases at J, with 8 bases in the middle. The germline V gene has CDR1 MNHNS and CDR2 SASEGT. The CDR3 DNA follows: TGTGCCAGCAGTGATGGGGGGGCTGGAAACACCATATATTTT. It encodes CASSDGGAGNTIYF.

The V and J genes are TRBV6-1 and TRBJ2-7; 9 bases fit TRBD1. The germline gives CDR1 MNHNS, CDR2 SASEGT. This CDR3 spans 14 amino acids. The junction had 5 bases not matched to a gene; V was cut back by 4 bases and J by 4 bases. The CDR3 DNA follows: TGTGCCAGCAGTGGCGAGGACAGGGGATACGAGCAGTACGTC. It encodes CASSGEDRGYEQYV.

V gene TRBV2 combines with J gene TRBJ2-3; D is undetermined. The V and J ends lost 7 bases and 0 bases respectively, with 5 bases between them. CDR3 size: 12 residues. The V gene's germline CDR1 is SNHLY and CDR2 FYNNEI. The CDR3 region is CASTQSTDTQYF. For the CDR3, the DNA is TGTGCCAGCACCCAAAGCACAGATACGCAGTATTTT.

A few counts support this clone. The chain has TRBV10-1 and TRBJ2-7, with D possibly matching TRBD2 (7 bases). Germline-derived CDR1 and CDR2 are WNHNN and SYGVQD (reference sequence). The CDR3 sequence is 13 residues long. Between the trimmed V and J ends, which lost 0 bases and 6 bases, there was a span of 9 bases. CDR3 nucleotides: TGCGCCAGCAGTGAGTCGGGGGGGGCCGAGCAGTACTTC. Translating gives CASSESGGAEQYF.